This TCR beta chain was sequenced during a study of blood T cell repertoires in COVID-19. Per germline, CDR1 MNHNS and CDR2 SASEGT. CDR3 size: 15 residues. V was clipped by 2 bases and J by 9 bases, with 14 bases between them. Only in-frame clones appear in the TCRdb table, and some are missing; sequencing was by immunoSEQ multiplex PCR. The table lists about 250,000 clones, 70% to 85% of them singletons. The sequencing sample was made of peripheral blood. This clonotype originated in a human donor with COVID-19, enrolled during active disease. The donor label of this sample is uncertain. This rearrangement joins TRBV6-1 to TRBJ1-6; D unresolved. This chain's CDR3 is CASSELQVSGSPLHF. CDR3 DNA sequence: TGTGCCAGCAGTGAACTGCAGGTTAGCGGTTCACCCCTCCACTTT.